Detailed here is one TCR beta chain. The data are from a study of blood T cell repertoires in COVID-19. Assay: immunoSEQ multiplex PCR; the TCRdb copy retains only in-frame clones and omits some. The table has some 210,000 clones, more than 70% seen once; the top ten hold about 4%. Trimming cost V 5 bases and J 2 bases, with 8 bases left between them. The germline V gene has CDR1 SGHTA and CDR2 FQGNSA. The CDR3 loop spans 13 amino acids. The sequence derives from a man under 40 with acute COVID-19. The chain has TRBV7-2 and TRBJ2-3; D is undetermined. Sequences were obtained from PBMCs or T cells enriched from blood (not recorded which). The CDR3 reads CASSQVHTDTQYF. CDR3 bases: TGTGCCAGCAGCCAGGTCCACACAGATACGCAGTATTTT.